This paragraph covers one TCR beta chain sequence. Measured with immunoSEQ multiplex PCR; TCRdb has only the in-frame clones, and not every one. The sample yields approximately 100,000 clones, 70% to 80% seen once. The data are from a study of blood T cell repertoires in COVID-19. The V end was cut by 4 bases, the J end by 4 bases, with 13 bases between. Germline V gives CDR1 LGHDT, CDR2 YNNKEL (reference sequence). There are 14 residues in the CDR3. The chain couples TRBV3-1 (or the pseudogene TRBV3-2) to TRBJ1-2; D is ambiguous. The sequenced sample consisted of peripheral blood. The TCR was taken from a man aged 70-80 years with active or convalescent COVID-19. The CDR3 protein is CASSPNGELYGYTF. DNA for the CDR3: TGTGCCAGCAGCCCGAACGGGGAGCTCTATGGCTACACCTTC.